The 13 T cell receptor beta chains presented below share a single source sample, sequenced in a study of HIV-infected children after antiretroviral therapy interruption (dated by TCRdb to about 2019). Library preparation employed 3' RACE. Sequenced using an Illumina MiSeq. TCR libraries were constructed from RNA with a 3' RACE protocol that used unique molecular identifiers to correct for PCR amplification bias. The public reads were run again by TCRdb, first through fastp at Q25 and then through MiXCR, and only productive beta chains were kept. Each CDR3 protein appears once, grouped with its most common genes and DNA. The sample has fewer than 45,000 distinct CDR3 sequences on record, approximately 7% of them singletons. Approximately 1% of the sample is held by the ten biggest clonotypes. In the paper's terms, the treatment or condition label means: PENTA 11 planned treatment interruption arm or continuous ART arm.

This sample comprised CD45RA+ CD4+ T cells from PBMCs, pooled from several time points, obtained from a donor given antiretroviral therapy, either interrupted or continuous. This specimen's cell subset or site label, per the study, means: naive CD4+ CD45RA+ CD45RO- T cells. These receptors were obtained from a pool of human donors with HIV.

This clonotype was counted many times. The V call is TRBV29-1, the J call TRBJ1-1; TRBD1 matches 9 bases. Germline loops: CDR1 SQVTM, CDR2 ANQGSEA. V was pared by 7 bases and J by 3 bases, with 6 bases of the junction left unmatched. The CDR3 runs to 13 residues. The DNA of the CDR3 is TGCAGCGCTGTGGGACAGGGTGACACTGAAGCTTTCTTT. Its protein product is CSAVGQGDTEAFF.

This clonotype qualifies as medium-sized. This chain uses TRBV6-6 with TRBJ2-1, with 7 bases aligning to TRBD1. The CDR3 consists of 14 residues. Germline V gene data show CDR1 as MNHNY and CDR2 as SVGAGI (reference sequence). V shed 8 bases, J shed 9 bases, and the junction held 13 bases outside the gene matches. The CDR3 protein is CASGAGTEYAEQFF. The DNA of the CDR3 is TGTGCCAGCGGGGCCGGGACAGAGTATGCTGAGCAGTTCTTC.

This clonotype was counted at least ten times. This rearrangement joins TRBV20-1 to TRBJ2-7; 7 bases fit TRBD2. Germline CDR1 reads DFQATT; CDR2 reads SNEGSKA (reference sequence). The CDR3 runs 14 residues. After removal of 6 bases from V and 7 bases from J, the junction contained 15 bases not matched to a gene. As DNA, the CDR3 is TGCAGTGCGTACCGGGACGGGACTACGGGGGAGCAGTACTTC. Its protein product is CSAYRDGTTGEQYF.

This clonotype was seen ten or more times. The V gene is TRBV29-1, the J gene TRBJ1-2, with 9 bases matching TRBD1. Looked up from germline, CDR1 is SQVTM and CDR2 is ANQGSEA. This CDR3 is 12 amino acids long. The trim removed 7 bases at V and 11 bases at J, leaving 11 bases unmatched. CDR3 coding DNA: TGCAGCGCTTCATCCGGGACAGGGTTTTACACCTTC. Translating gives CSASSGTGFYTF.

This clonotype occurred many times. This chain uses TRBV2 with TRBJ2-5; 10 nucleotides agree with TRBD1. V was pared by 8 bases and J by 0 bases, with 9 bases of the junction left unmatched. CDR1 and CDR2 (germline): SNHLY, FYNNEI. This CDR3 has 16 amino acids. CDR3 DNA sequence: TGTGCCAGCGCTGGGGGACAGGGGCGATACCAAGAGACCCAGTACTTC. Protein product: CASAGGQGRYQETQYF.

V gene TRBV4-3 combines with J gene TRBJ1-6; D call uncertain. V lost 0 bases to trimming and J lost 11 bases, with 11 bases between them. The germline V gene has CDR1 LGHNA and CDR2 YSLEER. The CDR3 is 14 amino acids. The CDR3 bases are TGCGCCAGCAGCCAAGAAGAGGCAGTGGCACCCCTCCACTTT. Its protein is CASSQEEAVAPLHF.

Worth noting for this clonotype: One end of the junction does not line up with germline, which may come from a read error. The chain uses TRBV6-5 and TRBJ1-6; unclear D gene. Germline V gene data show CDR1 as MNHEY and CDR2 as SVGAGI. The CDR3 covers 15 residues. The CDR3 protein is CASGEQNSYNSPLYF. The CDR3 DNA reads TGTGCCAGCGGTGAACAGAATTCCTATAATTCGCCCCTCTACTTT.

This clonotype appeared many times. The chain links TRBV18 to TRBJ2-5, with D unresolved. The ends were cut back, 3 bases at V and 1 base at J, with 6 bases in the middle. Germline V CDR1 and CDR2: KGHSH, LQKENI. This CDR3 has 13 residues. CDR3: CASSPNSQETQYF. The CDR3 DNA is TGTGCCAGCTCACCGAACTCCCAAGAGACCCAGTACTTC.

This clonotype was counted ten times or more. CDR3 coding DNA: TGTGCCAGCAGGGCTCCCGGGACTAGCTCTCTCGAGCAGTACTTC. Its protein is CASRAPGTSSLEQYF. The J gene is TRBJ2-7, the V gene TRBV6-5, with TRBD2 matching 9 bases. The length of the CDR3 is 15 residues. Germline loops: CDR1 MNHEY, CDR2 SVGAGI. The trim removed 6 bases at V and 6 bases at J, leaving 12 bases unmatched.

This chain joins TRBV7-2 and TRBJ2-1; perhaps D is TRBD1 or TRBD2 (5 bases each). The germline V gene encodes CDR1 SGHTA and CDR2 FQGNSA. The CDR3 covers 16 residues. V was shortened by 4 bases and J by 7 bases, with 20 bases between the two germline ends. The CDR3: CASSSSRGAPTNEQFF. The CDR3 coding sequence is TGTGCCAGCAGCTCAAGCCGGGGCGCGCCGACGAATGAGCAGTTCTTC.

This clonotype was seen repeatedly, ten times or more. One end of the junction does not line up with germline, which may come from a read error. Here the CDR3 reads CASRDWGGCAETLYF. CDR3 in DNA: TGTGCCAGCAGGGACTGGGGGGGCTGTGCAGAAACGCTGTATTTT. This rearrangement joins TRBV11-1 to TRBJ2-3; tentative D call: TRBD2 (7 bases). The germline V gene has CDR1 SGHAT and CDR2 FQDESV (reference sequence). The CDR3 has 15 amino acids.

This clonotype was seen at least ten times. The rearrangement joins TRBV5-1 to TRBJ2-3, with D tentatively TRBD2 (6 bases). This CDR3 spans 14 amino acids. Germline CDR1 SGHRS, CDR2 YFSETQ. V was trimmed by 10 bases and J by 0 bases, leaving 15 bases between them. The CDR3 loop is CAASTGGSTDTQYF. The CDR3 DNA reads TGCGCCGCCTCAACCGGGGGTAGCACAGATACGCAGTATTTT.

This clonotype was picked up a small number of times. The chain has TRBV6-5 and TRBJ1-5; D might be TRBD1 (6 bases). The V gene's germline CDR1 is MNHEY and CDR2 SVGAGI. V was cut by 5 bases and J by 7 bases, with 24 bases left in between. The CDR3 runs 17 residues. The CDR3 nucleotides read TGTGCCAGCAGTCCAGACAGGTTCCCCGGTTCGGGGCAGCCCCAGCATTTT. This sequence encodes CASSPDRFPGSGQPQHF.